These T cell receptor beta chains were read from a single sample in a study of blood T cell repertoires in COVID-19. Using immunoSEQ multiplex PCR, the repertoire was profiled, and TCRdb retains in-frame clones only, with some absent. The repertoire holds approximately 68,000 clones, with approximately 85% as singletons. The specimen sequenced was peripheral blood. Receptor source: a woman aged 80 or over with active or convalescent COVID-19. Both conserved end residues are part of each CDR3. A D gene is named only where the DNA matches it firmly. Expanded clones get a size class; other rows say once, few or many, or leave the size out.

J	D	V	size	CDR3	DNA
TRBJ2-1	TRBD2	TRBV24-1	NA	CATSDSGGVWDEQFF	TGTGCCACCAGTGATAGCGGGGGGGTCTGGGATGAGCAGTTCTTC
TRBJ2-5	TRBD2	TRBV28	NA	CASGTGTSGGSETQYF	TGTGCCAGTGGAACCGGGACTAGCGGGGGGTCAGAGACCCAGTACTTC
TRBJ1-2	TRBD1	TRBV19	NA	CASSRDRVGGYTF	TGTGCCAGTAGTCGCGACAGGGTCGGCGGCTACACCTTC
TRBJ1-5	NA	TRBV7-4	NA	CASSSSRAHNSNQPQHF	TGTGCCAGCAGCTCCTCCAGGGCACATAATAGCAATCAGCCCCAGCATTTT
TRBJ2-3	NA	TRBV5-1	NA	CASSSNRHSQDTQYF	TGCGCCAGCAGCTCGAACCGGCACAGCCAAGATACGCAGTATTTT
TRBJ1-1	NA	TRBV3-1/TRBV3-2	NA	CASSPTLDSEAFF	TGTGCCAGCAGCCCAACCCTGGACAGCGAAGCTTTCTTT
TRBJ2-6	NA	TRBV5-1	few	CASSLRSAGPYYSGANVLTF	TGCGCCAGCAGCTTGAGATCGGCAGGGCCATATTACTCTGGGGCCAACGTCCTGACTTTC
TRBJ2-5	TRBD2	TRBV10-3	once	CAISDGGASETQYF	TGTGCCATCAGTGACGGGGGGGCTTCAGAGACCCAGTACTTC
TRBJ2-7	NA	TRBV6-2/TRBV6-3	NA	CASSYLQGSSYEQYF	TGTGCCAGCAGTTACCTCCAGGGAAGCTCCTACGAGCAGTACTTC
TRBJ1-5	NA	TRBV19	few	CASSEQGGQPQHF	TGTGCCAGTAGTGAGCAGGGTGGCCAGCCCCAGCATTTT
TRBJ1-2	NA	TRBV2	NA	CASSEARQANYGYTF	TGTGCCAGCAGTGAAGCGCGACAAGCTAACTATGGCTACACCTTC
TRBJ1-2	TRBD1	TRBV6-2/TRBV6-3	NA	CASSFSTGTGDYGYTF	TGTGCCAGCAGTTTCTCAACCGGGACAGGCGACTATGGCTACACCTTC
TRBJ1-1	TRBD1	TRBV3-1/TRBV3-2	NA	CASSPRGGETEAFF	TGTGCCAGCAGTCCGCGAGGGGGCGAGACTGAAGCTTTCTTT
TRBJ1-1	TRBD1	TRBV6-2/TRBV6-3	NA	CASSTGTGWFFLF	TGTGCCAGCAGTACCGGGACAGGGTGGTTCTTTCTTTTT
TRBJ1-4	NA	TRBV11-3	NA	CASNPCGGAGEKLFF	TGTGCCAGCAACCCCTGCGGGGGAGCAGGTGAAAAACTGTTTTTT
TRBJ2-7	NA	TRBV27	NA	CASSLTRVFDEQYF	TGTGCCAGCAGTTTAACCAGGGTATTCGACGAGCAGTACTTC
TRBJ2-3	TRBD2	TRBV23-1	NA	CASRLTGTSGRSDTQYF	TGCGCCAGCAGATTAACCGGGACTAGCGGGAGATCAGATACGCAGTATTTT
TRBJ1-4	TRBD1	TRBV6-5	NA	CASRNRGLTNEKLFF	TGTGCCAGCAGGAACAGGGGGTTAACTAATGAAAAACTGTTTTTT
TRBJ2-3	TRBD1	TRBV28	NA	CASTSRGRVGTDTQYF	TGTGCCAGCACGTCCAGGGGGCGCGTCGGGACAGATACGCAGTATTTT
TRBJ1-1	NA	TRBV9	NA	CASSVEDRSNTEAFF	TGTGCCAGCAGCGTAGAGGACAGATCAAACACTGAAGCTTTCTTT
TRBJ1-3	NA	TRBV28	once	CASSLVTGGNTIYF	TGTGCCAGCAGTTTAGTAACAGGGGGAAACACCATATATTTT
TRBJ1-2	NA	TRBV28	NA	CALGWDSYGYTF	TGTGCCCTTGGGTGGGACTCCTATGGCTACACCTTC
TRBJ2-1	TRBD2	TRBV7-2	once	CASIPDSGGTNEQFF	TGTGCCAGTATCCCGGATAGCGGGGGAACCAATGAGCAGTTCTTC
TRBJ2-1	NA	TRBV2	NA	CASSSTWGDSYNEQFF	TGTGCCAGCAGCTCCACTTGGGGCGACTCGTACAATGAGCAGTTCTTC
TRBJ2-3	NA	TRBV7-9	few	CASSLDRGTDTQYF	TGTGCCAGCAGCTTAGACAGAGGCACAGATACGCAGTATTTT
TRBJ2-5	NA	TRBV28	NA	CASSLSSSVETQYF	TGTGCCAGCAGTTTGAGTAGCTCGGTCGAGACCCAGTACTTC
TRBJ1-5	NA	TRBV6-2/TRBV6-3	NA	CASSYSGRGRDQPQHF	TGTGCCAGCAGTTACTCGGGCCGGGGTAGGGATCAGCCCCAGCATTTT
TRBJ2-7	NA	TRBV29-1	NA	CSVGQVNYEQYF	TGCAGCGTGGGTCAGGTCAACTACGAGCAGTACTTC
TRBJ1-5	NA	TRBV2	few	CASSEEAGVGPQHF	TGTGCCAGCAGTGAAGAGGCCGGGGTGGGGCCCCAGCATTTT
TRBJ2-7	NA	TRBV9	NA	CASSVVGGEQYF	TGTGCCAGCAGCGTAGTGGGAGGCGAGCAGTACTTC
TRBJ2-7	TRBD1	TRBV5-6	NA	CASSWGQGRYEQYF	TGTGCCAGCAGCTGGGGACAGGGCCGGTACGAGCAGTACTTC
TRBJ2-4	TRBD1	TRBV29-1	NA	CSFQGVNIQYF	TGCAGCTTCCAGGGGGTGAACATTCAGTACTTC
TRBJ1-1	TRBD1	TRBV4-3	NA	CASSQAGRGTEAFF	TGCGCCAGCAGCCAAGCCGGCAGGGGGACTGAAGCTTTCTTT
TRBJ1-3	NA	TRBV7-7	NA	CASSLGGPLSGNTIYF	TGTGCCAGCAGCTTAGGAGGGCCCCTCTCTGGAAACACCATATATTTT
TRBJ2-5	TRBD1	TRBV14	few	CASSPRQGAVPLQETQYF	TGTGCCAGCAGCCCCCGACAGGGAGCCGTCCCCCTCCAAGAGACCCAGTACTTC